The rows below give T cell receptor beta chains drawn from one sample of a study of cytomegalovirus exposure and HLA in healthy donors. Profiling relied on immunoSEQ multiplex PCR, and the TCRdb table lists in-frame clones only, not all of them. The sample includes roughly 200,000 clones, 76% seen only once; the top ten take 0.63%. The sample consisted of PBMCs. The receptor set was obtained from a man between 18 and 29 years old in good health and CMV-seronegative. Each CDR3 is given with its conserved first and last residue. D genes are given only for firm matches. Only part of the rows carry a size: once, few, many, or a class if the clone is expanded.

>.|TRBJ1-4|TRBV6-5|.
TGTGCCAGCAGTTACTCGTGGAGGGACGAAGAAAAACTGTTTTTT
CASSYSWRDEEKLFF
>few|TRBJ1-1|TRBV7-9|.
TGTGCCAGCAGCTTGAAGTGGGCATATCCTGAAGCTTTCTTT
CASSLKWAYPEAFF
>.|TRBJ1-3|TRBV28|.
TGTGCCAGCAGCCAAATCCAGGACTCTGGAAACACCATATATTTT
CASSQIQDSGNTIYF
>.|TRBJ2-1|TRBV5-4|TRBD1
TGTGCCAGCAGCGGTGGGACAGGGGGCAGTGTGAGGATTGAGCAGTTCTTC
CASSGGTGGSVRIEQFF
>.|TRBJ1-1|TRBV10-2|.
TGCGCCAGCAGTGAGTCGATCACAGGCGCTGAAGCTTTCTTT
CASSESITGAEAFF
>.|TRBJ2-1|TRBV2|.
TGTGCCAGCACCGACCTTCTAGCGACTAGCTCCTACAATGAGCAGTTCTTC
CASTDLLATSSYNEQFF
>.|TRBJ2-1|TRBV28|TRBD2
TGTGCCAGCAGCGAACTAGCGGGAGGGAAAAATGAGCAGTTCTTC
CASSELAGGKNEQFF
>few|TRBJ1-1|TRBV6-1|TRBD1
TGTGCCAGCAGAGAACCGGGACAGGGAGCTTTCTTT
CASREPGQGAFF
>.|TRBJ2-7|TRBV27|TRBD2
TGTGCCAGCAGTTTAGTGGCGGGGGCCTACGAGCAGTACTTC
CASSLVAGAYEQYF
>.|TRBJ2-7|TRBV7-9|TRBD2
TGTTCCAGCAGACCCCCGGGACTAGCGCTATACGAGCAGTACTTC
CSSRPPGLALYEQYF
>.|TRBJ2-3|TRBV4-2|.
TGTGCCAGCAGCCAAGAACCGGTCGTCATCACAGATACGCAGTATTTT
CASSQEPVVITDTQYF
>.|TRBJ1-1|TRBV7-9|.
TGTGCCAGCAGAGAGGGGGACACTGAAGCTTTCTTT
CASREGDTEAFF
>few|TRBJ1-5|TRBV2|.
TGTGCCAGCAGTGAACGAGGCGGAGTCAATCAGCCCCAGCATTTT
CASSERGGVNQPQHF
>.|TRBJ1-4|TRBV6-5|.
TGTGCCAGCAGCTCAGGGTGGGGAGAAAAACTGTTTTTT
CASSSGWGEKLFF
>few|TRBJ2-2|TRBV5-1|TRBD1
TGCGCCAGCAGCCAACCAGGGGGCCGGACCGGGGAGCTGTTTTTT
CASSQPGGRTGELFF
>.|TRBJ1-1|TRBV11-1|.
TGTGCCAGCAGCCTCGGGTTAAGCACTGAAGCTTTCTTT
CASSLGLSTEAFF
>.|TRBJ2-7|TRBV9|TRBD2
TGTGCCAGCAGCCCACGGGGTACTAGCGGGACGTACGAGCAGTACTTC
CASSPRGTSGTYEQYF
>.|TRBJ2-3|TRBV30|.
TGTGCCGGAATGGAGGTGTTGTCCACAGATACGCAGTATTTT
CAGMEVLSTDTQYF
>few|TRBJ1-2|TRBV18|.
TGTGCCAGCTCACAGGGGACTAACTATGGCTACACCTTC
CASSQGTNYGYTF
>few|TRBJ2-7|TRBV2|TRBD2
TGTGCCAGCAGGACTAGCGGATACTACGAGCAGTACTTC
CASRTSGYYEQYF
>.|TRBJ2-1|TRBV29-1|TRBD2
TGCAGCGTTGTTGGGGGGGAACCGGGACTAGGTACATGGGAGCAGTTCTTC
CSVVGGEPGLGTWEQFF
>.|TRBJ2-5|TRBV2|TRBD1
TGTGCCAGCCAGCGGACAGGGGAAGGAGAGACCCAGTACTTC
CASQRTGEGETQYF